This is a list of T cell receptor beta chains from one sample in a study of blood T cell repertoires in COVID-19. The protocol was immunoSEQ multiplex PCR, while the TCRdb copy is restricted to in-frame clones and leaves out a portion. This table holds around 260,000 clones, around 84% found once. The sequencing input was peripheral blood. The receptors derive from a man aged 60 to 75 with acute or convalescent COVID-19. The CDR3 runs from the conserved cysteine through the conserved F or W. D genes are given only for firm matches. A clone size is listed for some rows: how often the clone was seen (once, few, many), or a class if it is expanded.

v_gene	j_gene	d_gene	abundance	CDR3nt	CDR3aa
TRBV7-2	TRBJ2-5	NA	NA	TGTGCCAGCAGCATTTTCAGGGATCGGGAGACCCAGTACTTC	CASSIFRDRETQYF
TRBV6-1	TRBJ1-3	NA	NA	TGTGCCAGCAGTGAACGAGGGACTGGAGGAAACACCATATATTTT	CASSERGTGGNTIYF
TRBV5-5	TRBJ1-5	NA	NA	TGTGCCAGCAGCCGTACAACGGGTAGCAATCAGCCCCAGCATTTT	CASSRTTGSNQPQHF
TRBV14	TRBJ2-7	NA	NA	TGTGCCAGCAGCGGGAGCGGCTACGAGCAGTACTTC	CASSGSGYEQYF
TRBV5-1	TRBJ2-7	TRBD1	NA	TGCGCCAGCAGCTTACAGGGGGCGAATCACGAGCAGTACTTC	CASSLQGANHEQYF
TRBV4-2	TRBJ2-3	NA	NA	TGTGCCAGCAGCCAAGACCCGGGAGATGAGGCGCAGTATTTT	CASSQDPGDEAQYF
TRBV14	TRBJ1-1	NA	NA	TGTGCCAGCAGCCCAGGGGCCTCTGAAGCTTTCTTT	CASSPGASEAFF
TRBV6-5	TRBJ1-6	NA	NA	TGTGCCAGCACAGGACTGAGCTCCTATAATTCACCCCTCCACTTT	CASTGLSSYNSPLHF
TRBV5-1	TRBJ2-1	TRBD2	once	TGCGCCAGCAGCTTGGATGGTAGCGGGAGATTCGAGCAGTTCTTC	CASSLDGSGRFEQFF
TRBV10-3	TRBJ2-3	NA	NA	TGTGCCATCAGTGAGTCGAGCGGCCTAAGGGCGGATACGCAGTATTTT	CAISESSGLRADTQYF
TRBV4-1	TRBJ2-7	TRBD2	NA	TGCGCCAGCAGCTATACTAGCGGGGGGGCCTCCGAGCAGTACTTC	CASSYTSGGASEQYF
TRBV13	TRBJ2-2	TRBD1	NA	TGTGCCAGCAGCTTTGGACAGGGGGCCCGTTGGGGGGAGCTGTTTTTT	CASSFGQGARWGELFF
TRBV5-1	TRBJ1-1	NA	NA	TGCGCCAGCAGCTTGCACGGGACACGGAACACTGAAGCTTTCTTT	CASSLHGTRNTEAFF
TRBV9	TRBJ1-3	NA	many	TGTGCCAGCACCAAAGACGGGAGCTCTGGAAACACCATATATTTT	CASTKDGSSGNTIYF
TRBV2	TRBJ2-2	TRBD1	NA	TGTGCCAGCAGTCACAGGGGGCTGGGCACCGGGGAGCTGTTTTTT	CASSHRGLGTGELFF
TRBV19	TRBJ2-2	TRBD2	NA	TGTGCCAGTAGGAGCGGGGCGAACACCGGGGAGCTGTTTTTT	CASRSGANTGELFF
TRBV27	TRBJ2-1	NA	NA	TGTGCCAGCAGTCTTCCGGGAGTTGTCCCCAGTGAGCAGTTCTTC	CASSLPGVVPSEQFF
TRBV24-1	TRBJ2-1	TRBD1	NA	TGTGCCACCAGTGCACCCCCCGGGACAGGGAAAGCTGAGCAGTTCTTC	CATSAPPGTGKAEQFF
TRBV12-3/TRBV12-4	TRBJ1-4	NA	NA	TGTGCCAGCAGTTTAAGAACAGCTGAAAAACTGTTTTTT	CASSLRTAEKLFF
TRBV4-1	TRBJ2-1	NA	NA	TGCGCCAGCGGGCCAGACGCGAGCTCCTACAATGAGCAGTTCTTC	CASGPDASSYNEQFF
TRBV27	TRBJ2-1	TRBD2	NA	TGTGCCAGCAGGGGATCTAGCGGGACCGAGCAGTTCTTC	CASRGSSGTEQFF
TRBV19	TRBJ2-1	TRBD2	NA	TGTGCCAGTAGTATAATCAGACTAGCGGGGGTTCATGAGCAGTTCTTC	CASSIIRLAGVHEQFF
TRBV11-2	TRBJ2-2	NA	NA	TGTGCCAGCAGCTTGGGTGGGACAACAAACACCGGGGAGCTGTTTTTT	CASSLGGTTNTGELFF
TRBV18	TRBJ1-6	TRBD1	NA	TGTGCCAGCTCACCACGGGAAGGGACAGAAGGTTCACCCCTCCACTTT	CASSPREGTEGSPLHF
TRBV7-9	TRBJ2-1	NA	NA	TGTGCCAGCAGCTTAGGGCGCCTCGACAGGAGTTCCTACAATGAGCAGTTCTTC	CASSLGRLDRSSYNEQFF
TRBV4-1	TRBJ2-3	NA	NA	TGCGCCAGCAGCCAGCAGAGCACAGATACGCAGTATTTT	CASSQQSTDTQYF
TRBV6-1	TRBJ2-7	TRBD2	NA	TGTGCCAGCAGTGTCTCTGGGGGAGGGCGGCACTACGAGCAGTACTTC	CASSVSGGGRHYEQYF
TRBV29-1	TRBJ2-3	TRBD2	NA	TGCAGCGTTGACGGACTAGCGGGGAGCACAGATACGCAGTATTTT	CSVDGLAGSTDTQYF
TRBV5-1	TRBJ2-5	TRBD2	NA	TGCGCCAGCAGCCCGATAGCGGGGGGAGAGACCCAGTACTTC	CASSPIAGGETQYF
TRBV29-1	TRBJ2-7	NA	many	TGCAGCGTAGGGGCAGGGGCTTCCTACGAGCAGTACTTC	CSVGAGASYEQYF
TRBV5-1	TRBJ2-2	NA	once	TGCGCCAGCAGCCCGGGACTCTATAACACCGGGGAGCTGTTTTTT	CASSPGLYNTGELFF
TRBV7-6	TRBJ2-1	NA	NA	TGTGCCAGCAGCTTAGTTTGGGGTAGGGAGTTCAATGAGCAGTTCTTC	CASSLVWGREFNEQFF
TRBV6-4	TRBJ2-1	TRBD2	NA	TGTGCCAGCAGTGCGCGACTAGCGGGAGGTTACAATGAGCAGTTCTTC	CASSARLAGGYNEQFF
TRBV6-6	TRBJ2-3	NA	once	TGTGCCAGCAGTTACGGTGGCGGGACAGCTACAGATACGCAGTATTTT	CASSYGGGTATDTQYF
TRBV5-8	TRBJ2-1	TRBD2	NA	TGTGCCAGCAGCCCGGGACTAGCGGGAGGCGAACCGCAGTTCTTC	CASSPGLAGGEPQFF
TRBV28	TRBJ2-7	NA	NA	TGTGCCAGCAGCCCGGGATACGAGCAGTACTTC	CASSPGYEQYF
TRBV7-2	TRBJ2-3	TRBD2	NA	TGTGCCAGCAGCTTTCTATTAGGGACTAGCGGGAGGTCGGCAGGGCAGTATTTT	CASSFLLGTSGRSAGQYF
TRBV21-1	TRBJ2-2	NA	NA	TGTGCCAGCAGCAAAGAAGGGAAATTAGCGGTAAACACCGGGGAGCTGTTTTTT	CASSKEGKLAVNTGELFF
TRBV4-2	TRBJ1-6	NA	NA	TGTGCCAGCAGCGGGGGGGGTGAGCAGTCCTATAATTCACCCCTCCACTTT	CASSGGGEQSYNSPLHF
TRBV7-2	TRBJ2-2	TRBD2	NA	TGTGCCAGCAGCTTAGCTAGCGGGGGGGCGAACACCGGGGAGCTGTTTTTT	CASSLASGGANTGELFF
TRBV5-6	TRBJ2-3	TRBD2	NA	TGTGCCAGCAGCCTAGTCACTAGCGGGTGGGATACGCAGTATTTT	CASSLVTSGWDTQYF
TRBV14	TRBJ2-1	TRBD1	NA	TGTGCCAGCAGCCAAATGACAGGGGGCGGGAATGAGCAGTTCTTC	CASSQMTGGGNEQFF
TRBV18	TRBJ2-6	NA	NA	TGTGCCAGCTCACCGCAGGGGGGAACCTCTGGGGCCAACGTCCTGACTTTC	CASSPQGGTSGANVLTF
TRBV7-9	TRBJ2-1	TRBD2	NA	TGTGCCAGCAGCCGCGCGGGGGGTTCATACAATGAGCAGTTCTTC	CASSRAGGSYNEQFF
TRBV12-3/TRBV12-4	TRBJ1-2	NA	NA	TGTGCCAGCAGCCCAGGGGCCTACTATGGCTACACCTTC	CASSPGAYYGYTF
TRBV13	TRBJ1-1	NA	NA	TGTGCCAGCAGCCAGGGGCCGAACACTGAAGCTTTCTTT	CASSQGPNTEAFF
TRBV2	TRBJ2-2	TRBD1	NA	TGTGCCAGCCGGGACAGGGGAAACACCGGGGAGCTGTTTTTT	CASRDRGNTGELFF
TRBV28	TRBJ2-2	NA	NA	TGTGCCAGCAGTTTTGCGTCGCAGGGGAACGGGGAGCTGTTTTTT	CASSFASQGNGELFF
TRBV18	TRBJ1-4	NA	NA	TGTGCCAGCTCACGAGGGAGCCCTCAACACGCAACTAATGAAAAACTGTTTTTT	CASSRGSPQHATNEKLFF
TRBV6-5	TRBJ2-7	TRBD2	NA	TGTGCCAGCAGTCCCCCGACGGGAGGGCTCGCCGAGCAGTACTTC	CASSPPTGGLAEQYF
TRBV11-2	TRBJ2-4	TRBD2	NA	TGTGCCAGCAGCTTAGGGCTAGCGGTTCAAAACATTCAGTACTTC	CASSLGLAVQNIQYF